The 6 T cell receptor beta chains reported below all come from one sample, sequenced in a study of control samples from healthy donors and cancer patients. The data were produced by immunoSEQ multiplex PCR, yet TCRdb's version contains in-frame clones alone and is incomplete. This sample carries around 190,000 clones, roughly 89% of them seen once, and the ten largest clones take around 1.5%. The sequenced sample was blood. The receptors originated from a woman in her fifties or sixties in good health.

The V gene is TRBV28, the J gene TRBJ1-4; no firm D call. V lost 7 bases to trimming and J lost 3 bases, with 15 bases between them. CDR3 size: 15 residues. Germline V gives CDR1 MDHEN, CDR2 SYDVKM. CDR3 sequence reads: CASNGRPLANEKLFF. As DNA, the CDR3 is TGTGCCAGCAACGGAAGGCCGCTCGCTAATGAAAAACTGTTTTTT.

With respect to this clone: Other DNA sequences within the sample encode an identical CDR3. V usage is TRBV5-6 and J usage is TRBJ1-3, with D possibly TRBD1 on 6 matching bases. V was cut by 4 bases and J by 0 bases, with 11 bases left in between. Germline V lookup: CDR1 SGHDT, CDR2 YYEEEE. CDR3 length: 15 amino acids. CDR3 nucleotides: TGTGCCAGCAGCCCGGACAGCAGCTCTGGAAACACCATATATTTT. It is translated as CASSPDSSSGNTIYF.

The chain links TRBV5-5 to TRBJ2-1; maybe TRBD1 (6 bases). CDR1 SGHKS and CDR2 YYEKEE come from the germline V gene (reference sequence). V lost 3 bases and J 4 bases, leaving 29 bases between the germline ends. CDR3 length: 20 residues. The CDR3 spells CASSSSPPKSDSSIYNEQFF. In nucleotides, the CDR3 is TGTGCCAGCAGCTCGTCCCCCCCGAAATCGGACAGTTCTATATACAATGAGCAGTTCTTC.

The rearrangement links TRBV28 to TRBJ1-1, with unresolved D. The CDR3 totals 15 residues. Germline V CDR1 and CDR2: MDHEN, SYDVKM. Trimming took off 2 bases at V and 4 bases at J, with 14 bases between the two ends. The CDR3 sequence: CASSLNRGGSTEAFF. For the CDR3, the DNA is TGTGCCAGCAGTTTAAACCGGGGAGGTTCCACTGAAGCTTTCTTT.

V is TRBV28 and J is TRBJ1-5; 9 positions agree with TRBD1. CDR1 is MDHEN, CDR2 SYDVKM, per germline. The CDR3 is 14 residues long. The V and J ends lost 6 bases and 5 bases, in that order; junction bases with no gene match: 5. The CDR3 loop reads CASRPDRGYQPQHF. The CDR3 DNA reads as TGTGCCAGCAGGCCCGACAGGGGGTATCAGCCCCAGCATTTT.

The rearrangement joins TRBV5-1 to TRBJ1-1; the D is unclear. Germline CDR1 is SGHRS and CDR2 is YFSETQ. V lost 6 bases to trimming and J lost 2 bases, with 17 bases between them. The CDR3 runs 15 residues. In nucleotides, the CDR3 is TGCGCCAGCACCTCTCACCGGGAAGCAAACACTGAAGCTTTCTTT. Protein sequence: CASTSHREANTEAFF.